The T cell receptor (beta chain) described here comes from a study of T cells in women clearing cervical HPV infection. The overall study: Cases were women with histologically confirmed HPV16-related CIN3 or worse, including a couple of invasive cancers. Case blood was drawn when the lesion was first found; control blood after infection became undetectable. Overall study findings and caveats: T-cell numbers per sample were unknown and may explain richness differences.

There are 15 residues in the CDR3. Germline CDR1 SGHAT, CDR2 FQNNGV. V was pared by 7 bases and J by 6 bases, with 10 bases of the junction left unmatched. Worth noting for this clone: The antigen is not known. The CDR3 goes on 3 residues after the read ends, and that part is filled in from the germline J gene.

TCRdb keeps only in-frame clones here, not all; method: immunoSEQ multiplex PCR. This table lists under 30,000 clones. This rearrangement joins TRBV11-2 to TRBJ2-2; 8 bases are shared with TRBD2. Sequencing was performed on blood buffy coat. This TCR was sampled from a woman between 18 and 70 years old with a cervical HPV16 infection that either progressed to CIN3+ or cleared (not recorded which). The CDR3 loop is CASTEGLAPPGELFF. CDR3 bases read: TGTGCCAGCACCGAAGGACTAGCCCCCCCCGGGGAG.